This T cell receptor beta chain came from a study of TIL therapy for anti-PD-1-resistant metastatic lung cancer. This CDR3 has 14 residues. Germline assignment: CDR1 SEHNR and CDR2 FQNEAQ (reference sequence). V dropped 1 base and J dropped 7 bases, with 12 bases sitting between them. Sequencing used immunoSEQ v3. Survey-level samples got approximately 1.8 million read pairs; deep-level samples got roughly 5-6.5 million. The protocol was immunoSEQ multiplex PCR, while the TCRdb copy is restricted to in-frame clones and leaves out a portion. Found here are 35,000 to 55,000 clones, 79% of them singletons; the top ten hold approximately 16%. Sample time point: pre-treatment sample, taken before nivolumab and TIL therapy.

The receptor was isolated from a man aged 70 or older with non-small cell lung cancer. Specimen: blood, collected at baseline. This chain joins TRBV7-9 and TRBJ2-3; D is uncertain. CDR3 DNA sequence: TGTGCCAGCAGCTTAGATCATCGGGCGAATACGCAGTATTTT. This gives the protein CASSLDHRANTQYF. Drawing the rest from reference TRBV7-9 and TRBJ2-3, the complete variable domain is DTGVSQNPRHKITKRGQNVTFRCDPISEHNRLYWYRQTLGQGPEFLTYFQNEAQLEKSRLLSDRFSAERPKGSFSTLEIQRTEQGDSAMYLCASSLDHRANTQYFGPGTRLTVL.